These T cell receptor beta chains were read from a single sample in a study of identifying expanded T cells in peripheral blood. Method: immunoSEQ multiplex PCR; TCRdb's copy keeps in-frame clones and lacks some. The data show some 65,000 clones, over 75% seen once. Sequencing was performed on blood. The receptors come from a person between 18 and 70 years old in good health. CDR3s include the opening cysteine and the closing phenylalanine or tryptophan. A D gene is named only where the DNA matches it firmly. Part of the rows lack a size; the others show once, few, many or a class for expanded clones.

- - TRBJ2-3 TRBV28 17 TGTGCCAGCAGACACTCCCGGGCCCACGAAAGCACAGATACGCAGTATTTT CASRHSRAHESTDTQYF
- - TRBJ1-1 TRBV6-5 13 TGTGCCAGCAGGCGGGATCTGAACACTGAAGCTTTCTTT CASRRDLNTEAFF
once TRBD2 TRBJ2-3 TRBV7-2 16 TGTGCCAGCAGCCTCGGACTAGCGGGAGTTTTGGATACGCAGTATTTT CASSLGLAGVLDTQYF
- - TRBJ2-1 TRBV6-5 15 TGTGCCAGCAGTTACAAGGGAAGCTCCTACAATGAGCAGTTCTTC CASSYKGSSYNEQFF
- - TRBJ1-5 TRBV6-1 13 TGTGCCAGCAGGGAAACTAGCAATCAGCCCCAGCATTTT CASRETSNQPQHF
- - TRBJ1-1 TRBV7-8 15 TGTGCCAGCAGCTTAAAGGGAACTATGAACACTGAAGCTTTCTTT CASSLKGTMNTEAFF
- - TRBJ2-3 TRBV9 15 TGTGCCAGCAGCGCCGAAGTAACGGGTTCAGATACGCAGTATTTT CASSAEVTGSDTQYF
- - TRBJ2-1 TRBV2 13 TGTGCCAGCAGTCTGGGATATTTGAATGAGCAGTTCTTC CASSLGYLNEQFF
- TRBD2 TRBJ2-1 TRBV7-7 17 TGTGCCAGCAGCCACGACCCACCTAGCGGGGGATACAATGAGCAGTTCTTC CASSHDPPSGGYNEQFF
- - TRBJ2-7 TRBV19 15 TGTGCCAGTAGTATAGCGGGGGAAAGGGGCTACGAGCAGTACTTC CASSIAGERGYEQYF
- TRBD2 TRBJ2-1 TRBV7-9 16 TGTGCCAGCAGCTCCCTGACTAGCGGGGGATGGAATGAGCAGTTCTTC CASSSLTSGGWNEQFF
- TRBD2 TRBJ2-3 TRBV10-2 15 TGCGCCACCCAACTAGCGGGGGGGCGCACAGATACGCAGTATTTT CATQLAGGRTDTQYF
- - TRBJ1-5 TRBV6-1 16 TGTGCCAGCAGTGAGGGTGTCAGCCCCCTGAATCAGCCCCAGCATTTT CASSEGVSPLNQPQHF